The TCR beta chain under discussion was sequenced for a study of T cells in localized non-small cell lung cancer. Some clones are missing from TCRdb's copy, which holds only in-frame ones; the method was immunoSEQ multiplex PCR. Here the sample spans roughly 28,000 clones, approximately 78% being singletons. V was pared by 4 bases and J by 5 bases, with 20 bases between. Germline V gene lookup returns CDR1 SGHTA and CDR2 FQGNSA. There are 16 residues in the CDR3. The sample here was peripheral blood, taken before any cancer treatment. The chain couples TRBV7-2 to TRBJ2-5, with D possibly being TRBD2 (7 bases). The clonotype originates from a woman aged 40 to 75 with stage I lung adenocarcinoma. The CDR3 reads CASSSPPPRGGETQYF. Written as DNA, the CDR3 is TGTGCCAGCAGCTCGCCCCCCCCCAGGGGAGGGGAGACCCAGTACTTC.